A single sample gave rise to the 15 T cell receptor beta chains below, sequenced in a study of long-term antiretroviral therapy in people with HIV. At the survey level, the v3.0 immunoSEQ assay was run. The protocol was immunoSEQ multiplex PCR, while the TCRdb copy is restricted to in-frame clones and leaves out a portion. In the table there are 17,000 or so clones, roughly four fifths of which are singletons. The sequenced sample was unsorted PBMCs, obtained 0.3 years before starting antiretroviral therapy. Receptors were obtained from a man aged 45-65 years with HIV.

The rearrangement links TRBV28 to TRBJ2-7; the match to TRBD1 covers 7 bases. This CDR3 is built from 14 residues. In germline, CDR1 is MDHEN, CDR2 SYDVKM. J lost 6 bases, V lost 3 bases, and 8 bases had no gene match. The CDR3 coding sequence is TGTGCCAGCAGTTTCTACAGGGGCATCGCCGAGCAGTACTTC. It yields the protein CASSFYRGIAEQYF.

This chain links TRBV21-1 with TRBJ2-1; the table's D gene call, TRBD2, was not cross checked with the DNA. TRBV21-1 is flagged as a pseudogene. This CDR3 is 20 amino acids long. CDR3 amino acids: CASSKLRELAGVLSYNEQFF. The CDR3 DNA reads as TGTGCCAGCAGCAAATTGAGGGAACTAGCGGGAGTGCTCTCCTACAATGAGCAGTTCTTC.

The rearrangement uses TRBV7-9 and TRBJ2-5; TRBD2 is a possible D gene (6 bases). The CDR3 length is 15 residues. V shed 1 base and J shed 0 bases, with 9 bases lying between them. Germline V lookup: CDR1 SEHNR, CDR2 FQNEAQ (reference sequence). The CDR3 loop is CASSLDGGNQETQYF. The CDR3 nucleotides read TGTGCCAGCAGCTTAGATGGCGGGAACCAAGAGACCCAGTACTTC.

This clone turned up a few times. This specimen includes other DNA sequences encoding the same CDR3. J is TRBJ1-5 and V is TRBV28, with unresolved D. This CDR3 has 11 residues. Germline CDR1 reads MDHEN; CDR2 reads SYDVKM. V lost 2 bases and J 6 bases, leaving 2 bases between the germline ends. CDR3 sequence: CASSLGQPQHF. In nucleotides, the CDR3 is TGTGCCAGCAGTTTAGGTCAGCCCCAGCATTTT.

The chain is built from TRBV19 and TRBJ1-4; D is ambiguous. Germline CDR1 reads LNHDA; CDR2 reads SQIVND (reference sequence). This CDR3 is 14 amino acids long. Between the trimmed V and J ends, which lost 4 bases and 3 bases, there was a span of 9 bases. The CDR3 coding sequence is TGTGCCAGTAGTAAGTCGCCCGCTAATGAAAAACTGTTTTTT. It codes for CASSKSPANEKLFF.

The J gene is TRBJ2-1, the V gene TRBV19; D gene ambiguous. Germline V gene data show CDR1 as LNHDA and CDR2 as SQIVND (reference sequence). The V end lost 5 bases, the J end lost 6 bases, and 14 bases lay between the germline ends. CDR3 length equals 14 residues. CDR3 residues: CASSEPGPLNEQFF. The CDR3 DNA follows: TGTGCCAGTAGTGAACCCGGACCCCTCAATGAGCAGTTCTTC.

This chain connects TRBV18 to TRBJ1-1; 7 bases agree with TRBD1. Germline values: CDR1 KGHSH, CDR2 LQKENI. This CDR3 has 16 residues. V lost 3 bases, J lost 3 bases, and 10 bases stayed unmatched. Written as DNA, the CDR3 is TGTGCCAGCTCACCCAGACAGGGTCGGGGGTACACTGAAGCTTTCTTT. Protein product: CASSPRQGRGYTEAFF. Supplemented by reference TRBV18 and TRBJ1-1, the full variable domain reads NAGVMQNPRHLVRRRGQEARLRCSPMKGHSHVYWYRQLPEEGLKFMVYLQKENIIDESGMPKERFSAEFPKEGPSILRIQQVVRGDSAAYFCASSPRQGRGYTEAFFGQGTRLTVV.

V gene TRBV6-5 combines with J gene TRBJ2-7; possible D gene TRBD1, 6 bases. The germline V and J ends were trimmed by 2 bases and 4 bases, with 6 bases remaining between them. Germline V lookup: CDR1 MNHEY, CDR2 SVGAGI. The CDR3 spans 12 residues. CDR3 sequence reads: CASSYDRYEQYF. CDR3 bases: TGTGCCAGCAGTTACGACAGGTACGAGCAGTACTTC.

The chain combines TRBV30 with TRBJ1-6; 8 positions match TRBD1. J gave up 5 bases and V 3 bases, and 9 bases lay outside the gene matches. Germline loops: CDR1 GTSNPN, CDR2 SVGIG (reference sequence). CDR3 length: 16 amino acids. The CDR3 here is CAWRDRELGNNSPLHF. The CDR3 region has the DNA TGTGCCTGGAGGGACAGGGAGCTTGGGAATAATTCACCCCTCCACTTT.

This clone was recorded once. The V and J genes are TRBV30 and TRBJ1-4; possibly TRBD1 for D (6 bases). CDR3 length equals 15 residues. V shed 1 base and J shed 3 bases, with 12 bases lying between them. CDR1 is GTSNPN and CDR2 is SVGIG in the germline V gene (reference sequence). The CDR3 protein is CAWSGLGGANEKLFF. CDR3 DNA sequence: TGTGCCTGGAGTGGACTAGGGGGGGCTAATGAAAAACTGTTTTTT.

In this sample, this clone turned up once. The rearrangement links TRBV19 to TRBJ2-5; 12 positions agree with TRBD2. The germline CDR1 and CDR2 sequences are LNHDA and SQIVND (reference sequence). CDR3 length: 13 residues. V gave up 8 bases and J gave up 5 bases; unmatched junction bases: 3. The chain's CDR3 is CASEGLAGETQYF. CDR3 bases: TGTGCCAGTGAAGGACTAGCGGGGGAGACCCAGTACTTC.

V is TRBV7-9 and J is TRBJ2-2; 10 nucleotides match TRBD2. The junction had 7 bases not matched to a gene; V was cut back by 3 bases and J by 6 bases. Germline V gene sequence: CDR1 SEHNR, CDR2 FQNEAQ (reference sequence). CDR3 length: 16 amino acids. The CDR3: CASSFEAGGRSGELFF. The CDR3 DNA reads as TGTGCCAGCAGCTTTGAAGCGGGGGGGCGGTCCGGGGAGCTGTTTTTT. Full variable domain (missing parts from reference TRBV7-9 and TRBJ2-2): DTGVSQNPRHKITKRGQNVTFRCDPISEHNRLYWYRQTLGQGPEFLTYFQNEAQLEKSRLLSDRFSAERPKGSFSTLEIQRTEQGDSAMYLCASSFEAGGRSGELFFGEGSRLTVL.

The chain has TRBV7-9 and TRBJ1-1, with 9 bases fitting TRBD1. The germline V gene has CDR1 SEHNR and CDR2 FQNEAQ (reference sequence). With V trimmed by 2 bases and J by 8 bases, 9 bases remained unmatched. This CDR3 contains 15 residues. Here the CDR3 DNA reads TGTGCCAGCAGCTTATTGTCAGGACAGGGGCCCGAAGCTTTCTTT. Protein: CASSLLSGQGPEAFF.

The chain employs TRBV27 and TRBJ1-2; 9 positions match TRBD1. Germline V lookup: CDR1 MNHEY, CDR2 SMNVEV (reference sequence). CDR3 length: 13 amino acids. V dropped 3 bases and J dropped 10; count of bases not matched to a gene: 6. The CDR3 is CASSFPGTGIYTF. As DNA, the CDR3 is TGTGCCAGCAGTTTCCCCGGGACAGGGATCTACACCTTC.

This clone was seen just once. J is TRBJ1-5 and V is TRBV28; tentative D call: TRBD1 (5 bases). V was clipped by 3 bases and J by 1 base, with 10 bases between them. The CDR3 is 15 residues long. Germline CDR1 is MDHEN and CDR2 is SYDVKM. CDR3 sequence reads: CASSFWQGSNQPQHF. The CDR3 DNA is TGTGCCAGCAGTTTCTGGCAGGGCAGCAATCAGCCCCAGCATTTT.